This TCR beta chain stems from a study of blood T cells in healthy people across ages (dated by TCRdb to the mid-2010s). A note on the overall study: In model experiments, template switching captured roughly one uniquely barcoded TCR beta cDNA molecule for every two T cells. To track age-related changes in TCR beta repertoire diversity, the study relied on deep sequencing normalized with unique cDNA molecular identifiers. The donors were divided into four age groups: young (average roughly 17 years), middle-aged (approximately 39), aged (around 67) and long-lived (more than 75). To avoid experimental bias, donors of different ages were distributed randomly across sequencing lanes. For two donors (one aged 18 to 30 and one aged 80 or older), the study analyzed two additional independent replicas of 1 million unique cDNA reads from the same blood draw.

Concerning this clonotype itself: Its target antigen remains unknown. The input lacks base qualities; no much larger clone sits a single base away.

Trimming takes 7 bases off V and 9 bases off J; junction bases not matched to a gene: 6. From the cysteine through the phenylalanine, the CDR3 covers 15 amino acids. The kept DNA is CDR3 alone, 45 bases in frame from the first base. CDR1 LGHNT and CDR2 FRNRAP are derived from the germline V gene. The donors were roughly 39 Caucasian individuals from Russia, aged roughly 6 to 100 years, who were systemically healthy. Around 10 milliliters of peripheral blood were drawn from each donor into EDTA-treated Vacutainer tubes. Ficoll-Paque density-gradient centrifugation was used to isolate PBMCs, with at least 6.5 million per sample. Total RNA, at least 5.5 micrograms per sample, was extracted from PBMCs with Trizol reagent. The percentages of naive CD45RAhigh/CD27high T cells were determined by flow cytometry on a PBMC aliquot from every donor. The paper's findings and limits, for the study overall: The long-lived group showed more naive CD4+ T cells, fewer expanded clones and increased TCR diversity than the aged group, suggesting age selection. Estimates of total diversity based on one million sequenced T cells were regarded as lower bounds and as underestimates. As age increased, observed TCR beta diversity per million T cells dropped in a roughly linear way, and a significant reduction was already evident by age about 40. Because profiling used bulk unsorted PBMCs, naive and antigen-experienced compartments could not be compared conclusively. Because donor CMV infection status was unknown, age-related changes in expanded clonotypes were potentially confounded. The percentage of naive T cells measured by flow cytometry correlated strongly with observed TCR beta diversity.

The library was generated by 5' RACE. Sequencing used an Illumina HiSeq 2500. A second PCR of about 7 to 12 cycles was run with a J-beta primer mix and a sample-barcoded 5' primer. Each TCR beta cDNA molecule received a unique molecular identifier from a template-switch 5' adaptor carrying 12 random nucleotides. At least 3 million CDR3-containing paired-end reads were obtained from each sample. First-strand cDNA was synthesized from all RNA with the Mint cDNA synthesis kit, primed by a TRBC-specific oligonucleotide. Following uracil-DNA glycosylase treatment, all cDNA underwent a first 18-cycle PCR with the universal primers M1SS and BC2_uni_R. The authors' pipeline ran thus. Each sample was normalized by randomly selecting 1 million high-quality reads, each carrying a distinct molecular identifier. Reads sharing molecular identifiers were discarded rather than binned into consensus sequences. MiTCR, run with a Q25 quality threshold and the strictest error-elimination algorithm, handled CDR3 identification, clonotype clustering and error correction. A nonparametric unseen species model using Euler transformation provided a lower-bound estimate of total TCR beta diversity. Using fastp trimming at Q25 and MiXCR clonotype assembly, TCRdb reanalyzed the public sequencing data and kept in-frame beta chains. Each CDR3 protein appears once, grouped with its most common genes and DNA. The V and J calls follow TCRdb's processing rather than the paper's. The sample records 630,000 or so distinct CDR3 sequences, 25% to 30% of which are singletons. Around a sixth of the sample is held by the ten biggest clonotypes.

The source of this sequence is a woman of 80 years or more in good health. The rearranged segments are TRBV12-5 and TRBJ2-1; TRBD2 agrees with 16 junctional bases. What was sequenced was blood. The nucleotide sequence reads TGTGCTAGTGCCCTGGGACTAGCGGGGGGGCCTGAGCAGTTCTTC. The translation is CASALGLAGGPEQFF.